Reported below is one TCR beta chain. Its antigen remains unknown. TCRdb's table, derived via immunoSEQ multiplex PCR, lists solely in-frame clones and lacks some. This table has around 300,000 clones, roughly 90% appearing once. CDR1 and CDR2 from the germline V gene are MNHEY and SVGAGI. This CDR3 region has 15 residues. The V end was cut by 6 bases, the J end by 3 bases, with 15 bases between. These data come from a study of Ad26.COV2.S vaccination and SARS-CoV-2 variants. About the research overall: Trial arm assignment for the donor was COV1001 Ad26.COV2.S. Participants got Ad26.COV2.S intramuscularly, once or twice 56 days apart.

Treatment noted: 15 to 20 received Ad26.COV2.S at low or high dose, single or two shots; about 5 received placebo; per-sample allocation not given. Sampling happened 63 days after the first vaccine or placebo injection. General study points: Responses of spike-specific T cells (both CD8+ and CD4+) reportedly showed substantial breadth after vaccination.

The sample in question was peripheral blood, obtained in a trial of Ad26.COV2.S vaccine versus placebo. This clonotype originated in a person between 18 and 60 years old who received the Ad26.COV2.S COVID-19 vaccine or a placebo. J is TRBJ1-5 and V is TRBV6-5; a weak D match, TRBD1 (6 bases). The DNA of the CDR3 is TGTGCCAGCAGGAAACAAGGGGGATTCAATCAGCCCCAGCATTTT. Amino acids: CASRKQGGFNQPQHF.